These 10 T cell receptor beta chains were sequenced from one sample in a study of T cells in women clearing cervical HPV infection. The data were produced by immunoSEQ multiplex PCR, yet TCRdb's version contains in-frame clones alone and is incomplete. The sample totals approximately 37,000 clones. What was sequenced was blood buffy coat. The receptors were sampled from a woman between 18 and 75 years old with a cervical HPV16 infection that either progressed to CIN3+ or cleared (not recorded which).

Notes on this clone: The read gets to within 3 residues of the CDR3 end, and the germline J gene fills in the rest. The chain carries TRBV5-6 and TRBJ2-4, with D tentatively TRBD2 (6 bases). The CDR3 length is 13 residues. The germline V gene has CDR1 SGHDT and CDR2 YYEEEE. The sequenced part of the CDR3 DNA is TGTGCCAGCAGCTTGAGTCAGGGAGGCGGT. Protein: CASSLSQGGG. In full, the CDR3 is CASSLSQGGGQYF.

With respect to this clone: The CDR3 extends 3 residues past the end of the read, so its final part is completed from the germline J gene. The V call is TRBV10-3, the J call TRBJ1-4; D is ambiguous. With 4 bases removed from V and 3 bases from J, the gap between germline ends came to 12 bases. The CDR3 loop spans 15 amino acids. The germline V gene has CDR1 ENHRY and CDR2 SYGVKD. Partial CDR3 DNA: TGTGCCATCAGTGTTCGAGGGTTCGCTAATGAAAAA. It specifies CAISVRGFANEK. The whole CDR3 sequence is CAISVRGFANEKLFF.

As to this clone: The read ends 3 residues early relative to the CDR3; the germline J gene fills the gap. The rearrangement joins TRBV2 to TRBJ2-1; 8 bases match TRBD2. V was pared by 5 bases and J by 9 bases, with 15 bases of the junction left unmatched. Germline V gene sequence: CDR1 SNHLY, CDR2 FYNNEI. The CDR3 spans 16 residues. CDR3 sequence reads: CASSPEHGGSGGEQFF. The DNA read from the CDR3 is TGTGCCAGCAGTCCCGAACACGGCGGGAGCGGGGGTGAG.

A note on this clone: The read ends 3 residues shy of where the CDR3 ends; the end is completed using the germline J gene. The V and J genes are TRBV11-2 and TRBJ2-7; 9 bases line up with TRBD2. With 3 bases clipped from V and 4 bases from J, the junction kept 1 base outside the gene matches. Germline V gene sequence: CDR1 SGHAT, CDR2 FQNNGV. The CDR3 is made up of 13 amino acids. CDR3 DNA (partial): TGTGCCAGCAGCTTGGGACTAGCTTACGAG. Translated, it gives CASSLGLAYE. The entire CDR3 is CASSLGLAYEQYF.

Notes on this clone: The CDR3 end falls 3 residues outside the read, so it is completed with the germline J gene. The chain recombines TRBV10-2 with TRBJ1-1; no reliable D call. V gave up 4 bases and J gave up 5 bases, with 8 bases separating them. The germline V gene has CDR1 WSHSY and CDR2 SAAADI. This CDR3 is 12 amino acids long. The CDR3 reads CASSAGGTEAFF. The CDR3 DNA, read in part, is TGCGCCAGCAGTGCCGGAGGGACTGAA.

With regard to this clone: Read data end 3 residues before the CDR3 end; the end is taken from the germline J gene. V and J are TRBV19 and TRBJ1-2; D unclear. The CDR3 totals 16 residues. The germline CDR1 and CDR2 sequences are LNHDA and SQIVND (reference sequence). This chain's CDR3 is CASSISSGSSYNDYTF. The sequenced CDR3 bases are TGTGCCAGTAGTATCTCCAGCGGGAGCTCCTACAATGAC.

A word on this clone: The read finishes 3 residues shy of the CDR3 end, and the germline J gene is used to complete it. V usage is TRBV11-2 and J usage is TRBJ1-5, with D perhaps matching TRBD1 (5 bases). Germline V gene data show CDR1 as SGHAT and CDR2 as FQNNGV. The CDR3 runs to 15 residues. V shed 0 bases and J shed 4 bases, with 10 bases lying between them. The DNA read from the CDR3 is TGTGCCAGCAGCTTAGAAACAGGCTTTAATCAGCCC. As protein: CASSLETGFNQP. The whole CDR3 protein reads CASSLETGFNQPQHF.

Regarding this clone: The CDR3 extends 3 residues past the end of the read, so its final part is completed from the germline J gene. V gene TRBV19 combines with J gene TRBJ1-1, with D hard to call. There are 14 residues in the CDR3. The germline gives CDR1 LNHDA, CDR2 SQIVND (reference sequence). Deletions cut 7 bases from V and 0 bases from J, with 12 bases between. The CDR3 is CASTPWHLNTEAFF. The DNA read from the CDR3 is TGTGCCAGTACCCCGTGGCACCTGAACACTGAA.

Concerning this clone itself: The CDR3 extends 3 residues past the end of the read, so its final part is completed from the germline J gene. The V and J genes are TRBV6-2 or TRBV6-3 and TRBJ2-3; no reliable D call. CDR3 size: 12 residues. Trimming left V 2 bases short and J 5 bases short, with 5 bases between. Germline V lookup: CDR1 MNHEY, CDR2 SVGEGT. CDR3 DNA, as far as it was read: TGTGCCAGCAGTTACATTCGAGATACG. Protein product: CASSYIRDT. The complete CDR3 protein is CASSYIRDTQYF.

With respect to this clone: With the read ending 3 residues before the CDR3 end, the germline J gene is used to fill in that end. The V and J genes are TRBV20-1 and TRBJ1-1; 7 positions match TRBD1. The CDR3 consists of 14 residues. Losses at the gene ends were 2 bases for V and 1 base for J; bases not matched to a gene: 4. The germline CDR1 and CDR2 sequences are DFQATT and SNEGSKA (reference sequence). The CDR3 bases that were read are TGCAGTGCTAGACCGGGACAGAGGAACACTGAA. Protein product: CSARPGQRNTE. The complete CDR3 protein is CSARPGQRNTEAFF.